This TCR beta chain was found in a study of cytomegalovirus exposure and HLA in healthy donors. With respect to this clone: Its matching antigen is unknown.

General observations from the study: HLA alleles showed associations with some 17,000 TCR beta sequences in a later analysis, at a 0.05 false discovery rate.

Germline assignment: CDR1 KGHSH and CDR2 LQKENI. CDR3 length: 13 residues. The V end lost 2 bases, the J end lost 3 bases, and 7 bases lay between the germline ends. The PCR contained 60 Vbeta and 13 Jbeta primers. As processed by the authors: In a later analysis, of roughly 73 million unique beta chains, roughly 11 million appeared in at least two donors. Here immunoSEQ multiplex PCR was the method, and the copy in TCRdb shows in-frame clones only, minus some. Clonal size and the V and J genes are those of that table, whereas D and trimming came from the DNA. The data contain about 160,000 clones, approximately 84% of them seen just once; the ten biggest clones take up more than 2%.

The chain uses TRBV18 and TRBJ1-2; perhaps TRBD1 as D (6 bases). This receptor was obtained from a man aged 18 to 30 in good health and CMV-seropositive. Sequencing used PBMCs. This chain's CDR3 is CASSPNRDYGYTF. The CDR3 DNA reads as TGTGCCAGCTCACCAAACAGGGACTATGGCTACACCTTC. Full variable domain (outside the CDR3, taken from reference TRBV18 and TRBJ1-2): NAGVMQNPRHLVRRRGQEARLRCSPMKGHSHVYWYRQLPEEGLKFMVYLQKENIIDESGMPKERFSAEFPKEGPSILRIQQVVRGDSAAYFCASSPNRDYGYTFGSGTRLTVV.